The source of this TCR beta chain is a study of blood T cells in healthy people across ages. Study-wide results and limits: CMV infection status of these donors was not known.

Concerning this clonotype itself: What it recognizes is unknown.

Alongside a J-beta primer mix, a sample-barcoded 5' primer served in a second PCR lasting about 6 to 11 cycles. Researchers report that a template-switch adaptor with 12 random nucleotides tagged each cDNA molecule. There were at least 2.5 million CDR3-containing paired-end reads obtained from each sample. TCRdb reprocessed the 5' RACE reads with MiXCR, giving one entry per CDR3 protein. The sample yields 1.4 million or so distinct CDR3 sequences, approximately 43% seen once. V lost 6 bases and J lost 0, with 6 bases in between. Germline-derived CDR1 and CDR2 are MNHEY and SVGEGT. CDR3 length: 13 amino acids. Researchers isolated at least 6.5 million PBMCs per sample.

The J gene is TRBJ2-1, the V gene TRBV6-2 or TRBV6-3; no clear D. The sequenced sample was blood. This clonotype was sampled from a woman aged 18-29 years in good health. The CDR3 DNA sequence: TGTGCCAGCAGCGGGTTCTCCTACAATGAGCAGTTCTTC. Protein: CASSGFSYNEQFF.